The 20 T cell receptor beta chains reported below all come from one sample, sequenced in a study of blood T cells in healthy people across ages. Using a J-beta primer mix together with a sample-barcoded 5' primer, a second PCR was run for 7 to 11 cycles. MiXCR, applied by TCRdb to the 5' RACE reads, yields one record per CDR3 protein. The data show 1.5 million to 2 million distinct CDR3 sequences, roughly 27% seen once. Sequenced sample: blood. These receptor sequences come from a woman in her twenties or thirties in good health.

This clonotype was counted only a few times. This chain joins TRBV7-8 and TRBJ2-1, with 9 bases identical to TRBD2. The V gene's germline CDR1 is SGHVS and CDR2 FQNEAQ. This CDR3 contains 14 residues. J lost 9 bases, V lost 3 bases, and 6 bases had no gene match. The CDR3 region has the DNA TGTGCCAGCAGCTTCAGCGGGAGGTTTATTGAGCAGTTCTTC. It codes for CASSFSGRFIEQFF.

The V call is TRBV5-6, the J call TRBJ2-7; tentatively, D is TRBD1 (5 bases). This CDR3 is 14 amino acids long. Germline V gene sequence: CDR1 SGHDT, CDR2 YYEEEE. V lost 2 bases, J lost 2 bases, and 11 bases lay in between. This chain's CDR3 is CASSFSTATYEQYF. DNA of the CDR3: TGTGCCAGCAGCTTTTCGACAGCAACCTACGAGCAGTACTTC.

The rearrangement links TRBV2 to TRBJ1-2; D is unresolved. The CDR3 consists of 13 residues. The germline V gene has CDR1 SNHLY and CDR2 FYNNEI. V was pared by 8 bases and J by 3 bases, with 13 bases between. The CDR3 here is CASRNRGDYGYTF. In nucleotides, the CDR3 is TGTGCCAGCCGGAATCGGGGTGACTATGGCTACACCTTC. The full variable domain, its missing parts supplied by reference TRBV2 and TRBJ1-2, is EPEVTQTPSHQVTQMGQEVILRCVPISNHLYFYWYRQILGQKVEFLVSFYNNEISEKSEIFDDQFSVERPDGSNFTLKIRSTKLEDSAMYFCASRNRGDYGYTFGSGTRLTVV.

The gene calls are TRBV13 and TRBJ2-2; D may be TRBD1 (7 bases). Germline V lookup: CDR1 PRHDT, CDR2 FYEKMQ (reference sequence). The CDR3 covers 16 residues. The ends were cut back, 5 bases at V and 5 bases at J, with 18 bases in the middle. CDR3 sequence (DNA): TGTGCCAGCAGCCGAAGGGGGGACAGTCGTACCGGGGAGCTGTTTTTT. As protein: CASSRRGDSRTGELFF.

This clonotype was detected once. A junction end diverges from the germline sequence, so it may reflect a read error. The chain carries TRBV28 and TRBJ2-5; the match to TRBD1 covers 7 bases. The CDR3 is 17 residues long. Looked up from germline, CDR1 is MDHEN and CDR2 is SYDVKM. For the CDR3, the DNA is TGTGCCGGCAGTTTCCCCACAGACAGGGCCTTTGGGGAGACCCAGTACTTC. Its protein is CAGSFPTDRAFGETQYF.

The sample holds one count of this clonotype. A much larger clonotype is one base distant, so this may be a read error. The chain recombines TRBV4-3 with TRBJ2-3; TRBD1 matches at 7 bases. Looked up from germline, CDR1 is LGHNA and CDR2 is YSLEER. The V gene end was trimmed by 0 bases and the J gene end by 6 bases; junction bases not matched to a gene: 9. The CDR3 runs to 16 residues. The chain's CDR3 is CASSQESRGCPDTQYF. The CDR3 DNA sequence: TGCGCCAGCAGCCAAGAAAGCAGGGGGTGCCCGGATACGCAGTATTTT.

This clonotype was observed at least ten times. The chain has TRBV12-5 and TRBJ1-2; D is uncertain. Trimming cost V 5 bases and J 0 bases, with 10 bases left between them. CDR1 and CDR2 (germline): LGHNT, FRNRAP. The CDR3 loop spans 14 amino acids. CDR3 bases: TGTGCTAGTGGTCCCCAGAGCTCTAACTATGGCTACACCTTC. As protein: CASGPQSSNYGYTF. Looking up the rest from reference TRBV12-5 and TRBJ1-2 gives the full variable domain: DARVTQTPRHKVTEMGQEVTMRCQPILGHNTVFWYRQTMMQGLELLAYFRNRAPLDDSGMPKDRFSAEMPDATLATLKIQPSEPRDSAVYFCASGPQSSNYGYTFGSGTRLTVV.

The J gene is TRBJ2-5, the V gene TRBV7-2, with TRBD2 identical over 9 bases. Losses at the gene ends were 6 bases for V and 4 bases for J; bases not matched to a gene: 15. The CDR3 contains 17 residues. The V gene's germline CDR1 is SGHTA and CDR2 FQGNSA. This CDR3 is CASSSKRAGGTRETQYF. The CDR3 DNA reads as TGTGCCAGCAGTTCAAAGAGGGCGGGAGGGACGCGAGAGACCCAGTACTTC.

The rearrangement links TRBV5-5 to TRBJ2-4; D possibly corresponds to TRBD1 (6 bases). Germline CDR1 is SGHKS and CDR2 is YYEKEE (reference sequence). V was shortened by 4 bases and J by 7 bases, with 18 bases between the two germline ends. The CDR3 covers 15 residues. The CDR3 DNA reads as TGTGCCAGCAGCCCTCGGACAGACTGGGGGAACATTCAGTACTTC. It specifies CASSPRTDWGNIQYF.

The V call is TRBV27, the J call TRBJ2-5; unclear D gene. V was pared by 8 bases and J by 2 bases, with 12 bases between. Germline CDR1 and CDR2: MNHEY and SMNVEV (reference sequence). The CDR3 sequence is 13 residues long. CDR3 nucleotides: TGTGCCAGCCGAGGCCTTATTCAAGAGACCCAGTACTTC. This codes for CASRGLIQETQYF.

This clonotype was observed a handful of times. The chain links TRBV6-2 or TRBV6-3 to TRBJ1-2; D uncertain. The germline gives CDR1 MNHEY, CDR2 SVGEGT. The length of the CDR3 is 15 residues. Trimming cost V 6 bases and J 4 bases, with 18 bases left between them. CDR3 protein: CASSKGGRPPYGYTF. In nucleotides, the CDR3 is TGTGCCAGCAGCAAAGGTGGACGGCCTCCCTATGGCTACACCTTC.

The V gene is TRBV6-1, the J gene TRBJ2-4, with 11 bases identical to TRBD1. CDR1 and CDR2 from the germline V gene are MNHNS and SASEGT. The V and J ends lost 4 bases and 13 bases, in that order; junction bases with no gene match: 15. The CDR3 has 16 amino acids. The CDR3 DNA follows: TGTGCCAGCAGTGCGGACAGGGGGCTAGTGTACAATGAGCAGTACTTC. Translating gives CASSADRGLVYNEQYF.

In DNA, the CDR3 is TGCAGTGCTAGGGGACAGGGAACCCGCTACGAGCAGTACTTC. Translating gives CSARGQGTRYEQYF. The rearrangement links TRBV20-1 to TRBJ2-7; 9 bases line up with TRBD1. The germline V gene encodes CDR1 DFQATT and CDR2 SNEGSKA (reference sequence). With 3 bases clipped from V and 3 bases from J, the junction kept 6 bases outside the gene matches. This CDR3 region has 14 residues.

Details on this clonotype: This sequence may be a read error, since a much larger clone differs from it by one base. J is TRBJ2-5 and V is TRBV15; 7 bases align to TRBD1. The CDR3 contains 14 residues. V gave up 3 bases and J gave up 11 bases; unmatched junction bases: 12. The V gene's germline CDR1 is LNHNV and CDR2 YYDKDF (reference sequence). CDR3 residues: CATSRATGADEQYF. In nucleotides, the CDR3 is TGTGCCACCAGCAGGGCTACAGGGGCCGATGAGCAGTACTTC. Looking up the rest from reference TRBV15 and TRBJ2-5 gives the full variable domain: DAMVIQNPRYQVTQFGKPVTLSCSQTLNHNVMYWYQQKSSQAPKLLFHYYDKDFNNEADTPDNFQSRRPNTSFCFLDIRSPGLGDTAMYLCATSRATGADEQYFGPGTRLLVL.

V and J are TRBV7-2 and TRBJ2-6, with 9 bases identical to TRBD2. Germline V lookup: CDR1 SGHTA, CDR2 FQGNSA. The CDR3 length is 19 residues. V gave up 3 bases and J gave up 1 base; unmatched junction bases: 10. The chain's CDR3 is CASSLLGLAGLSGANVLTF. CDR3 bases: TGTGCCAGCAGCTTGCTCGGGCTAGCGGGACTTTCTGGGGCCAACGTCCTGACTTTC.

In its sample, this clonotype was seen many times. J is TRBJ2-7 and V is TRBV10-3; 13 bases match TRBD2. This CDR3 spans 16 amino acids. Germline loops: CDR1 ENHRY, CDR2 SYGVKD. Trimming at V came to 6 bases and at J to 4 bases, leaving 9 bases not matched to a gene. This CDR3 reads CAIRGGATSGRYEQYF. In nucleotides, the CDR3 is TGTGCCATCAGGGGGGGAGCGACTAGCGGGAGGTACGAGCAGTACTTC.

The rearrangement joins TRBV30 to TRBJ2-1; 7 bases are shared with TRBD1. Germline-derived CDR1 and CDR2 are GTSNPN and SVGIG (reference sequence). This CDR3 has 11 amino acids. With V trimmed by 5 bases and J by 7 bases, 2 bases remained unmatched. DNA of the CDR3: TGTGCCTGGTCGACAGGGAATGAGCAGTTCTTC. As protein: CAWSTGNEQFF.

The sample holds a few counts of this clonotype. CDR3 protein: CASSQGPGRFANTGELFF. CDR3 DNA: TGTGCCAGCAGTCAGGGTCCAGGAAGGTTCGCGAACACCGGGGAGCTGTTTTTT. The chain joins TRBV28 to TRBJ2-2; D is possibly TRBD1 (5 bases). The CDR3 loop spans 18 amino acids. V shed 5 bases and J shed 0 bases, with 19 bases lying between them. The V gene's germline CDR1 is MDHEN and CDR2 SYDVKM.

J is TRBJ2-5 and V is TRBV24-1; TRBD1 aligns across 10 bases. Germline assignment: CDR1 KGHDR and CDR2 SFDVKD. Germline trimming cut 3 bases from V and 11 bases from J; bases unmatched to any gene: 20. This CDR3 comprises 18 residues. The CDR3 sequence: CATSDPPTGDRGKLEQYF. Written as DNA, the CDR3 is TGTGCCACCAGTGATCCTCCCACCGGGGACAGGGGCAAATTAGAGCAGTACTTC.

Turning to this clonotype: A read error may produce the germline difference seen at one junction end. The chain links TRBV12-3 or TRBV12-4 to TRBJ2-2, with 8 bases aligning to TRBD2. This CDR3 is built from 19 residues. The CDR3 DNA reads TGTGCCAGCAGTTCAAGCGGGGGACCCAAAACCCCGGACACCGGAGAGCTGTTTTTT. Translation gives CASSSSGGPKTPDTGELFF.